This TCR beta chain derives from a study of PD-1 blockade in classical Hodgkin lymphoma. Study results and caveats: Anyone who began nivolumab under 1 year after ASCT was excluded.

This clone was recorded a few times. The antigen is not known. Every one of the patients relapsed after autologous stem cell transplantation (brentuximab vedotin exposure was variable). Complete response, partial response or progressive disease were the best responses. Assay used: immunoSEQ multiplex PCR; TCRdb lists only in-frame clones, some missing. The sample includes tens of thousands of clones, 73% of them seen just once. This TCR was recovered from a human donor with classical Hodgkin lymphoma. The sequences come from peripheral blood mononuclear cells (PBMCs), collected before the second cycle of nivolumab.

The CDR3 region is CASSWVGGEQYF. In nucleotides, the CDR3 is TGTGCCAGCAGCTGGGTGGGGGGCGAGCAGTACTTC. The chain couples TRBV7-9 to TRBJ2-7, with D perhaps TRBD2 (6 bases). CDR3 length equals 12 residues. CDR1 is SEHNR and CDR2 is FQNEAQ in the germline V gene (reference sequence). V was pared by 4 bases and J by 6 bases, with 10 bases between. Full variable domain (remainder filled in from reference TRBV7-9 and TRBJ2-7): DTGVSQNPRHKITKRGQNVTFRCDPISEHNRLYWYRQTLGQGPEFLTYFQNEAQLEKSRLLSDRFSAERPKGSFSTLEIQRTEQGDSAMYLCASSWVGGEQYFGPGTRLTVT.